Presented here are 26 T cell receptor beta chains from one specimen sequenced in a study of T cells in women clearing cervical HPV infection. The protocol was immunoSEQ multiplex PCR, while the TCRdb copy is restricted to in-frame clones and leaves out a portion. This repertoire includes 30,000 or so clones. The specimen was blood buffy coat. These receptors were taken from a woman aged 18 to 75 with a cervical HPV16 infection that either progressed to CIN3+ or cleared (not recorded which).

Remarks on this clone: Read coverage stops 3 residues before the CDR3 terminus; the germline J gene supplies the remainder. This chain connects TRBV18 to TRBJ2-5, with D tentatively TRBD1 (6 bases). V lost 5 bases and J lost 2, with 9 bases in between. CDR1 KGHSH and CDR2 LQKENI come from the germline V gene. There are 13 residues in the CDR3. CDR3 DNA (partial): TGTGCCAGCTCATCGGGACATCAAGAGACC. This encodes CASSSGHQET. In full, the CDR3 reads CASSSGHQETQYF.

Points on this clone: The read ends 3 residues shy of where the CDR3 ends; the end is completed using the germline J gene. The rearrangement uses TRBV5-6 and TRBJ2-3; TRBD1 aligns across 7 bases. The CDR3 length is 15 residues. Germline trimming cut 4 bases from V and 2 bases from J; bases unmatched to any gene: 7. CDR1 SGHDT and CDR2 YYEEEE come from the germline V gene. The sequenced CDR3 bases are TGTGCCAGCAGCAGAAGACAGGGTCCCACAGATACG. This sequence encodes CASSRRQGPTDT. The whole CDR3 region reads CASSRRQGPTDTQYF.

To note about this clone: The CDR3 is cut off 3 residues early in the read; its end comes from the germline J gene. This chain links TRBV11-2 with TRBJ2-7; D is unclear. The CDR3 covers 12 residues. Per the germline V gene, CDR1 is SGHAT and CDR2 is FQNNGV. V was shortened by 0 bases and J by 5 bases, with 5 bases between the two germline ends. The part of the CDR3 DNA that was read is TGTGCCAGCAGCTTAGATCAGAACGAG. The encoded protein is CASSLDQNE. The whole CDR3 is CASSLDQNEQYF. The whole variable domain, filled in from reference TRBV11-2 and TRBJ2-7, reads EAGVAQSPRYKIIEKRQSVAFWCNPISGHATLYWYQQILGQGPKLLIQFQNNGVVDDSQLPKDRFSAERLKGVDSTLKIQPAKLEDSAVYLCASSLDQNEQYFGPGTRLTVT.

As for this clone: The observed sequence ends 3 residues before the CDR3 terminus, with the missing tail filled in from the germline J gene. The V call is TRBV5-1, the J call TRBJ2-2, with 10 bases lining up with TRBD2. The CDR3 has 17 residues. The germline V gene encodes CDR1 SGHRS and CDR2 YFSETQ. V shed 0 bases and J 5 bases; nucleotides not matched to a gene: 7. The CDR3 DNA, read in part, is TGCGCCAGCAGCTTGGTGCCTAGCGGGAGCGTAACCGGGGAG. Residues: CASSLVPSGSVTGE. The CDR3 reads in full as CASSLVPSGSVTGELFF.

The sequenced part of the CDR3 DNA is TGTGCCAGCAGCCGGCCTTTGGACAGGGCGGCTGGC. Protein: CASSRPLDRAAG. The full CDR3 is CASSRPLDRAAGYTF. The chain carries TRBV6-2 or TRBV6-3 and TRBJ1-2; TRBD1 agrees at 8 bases. The CDR3 end falls 3 residues outside the read, so it is completed with the germline J gene. Per germline, CDR1 MNHEY and CDR2 SVGEGT. Trimming took 6 bases from V and 7 from J; bases not matched to a gene: 13. The CDR3 sequence is 15 residues long.

With respect to this clone: The CDR3 end is not reached by the read, which stops 3 residues before it; the germline J gene fills it in. V gene TRBV7-2 combines with J gene TRBJ2-1; weak D call: TRBD2 (6 bases). This CDR3 comprises 15 residues. Germline assignment: CDR1 SGHTA and CDR2 FQGNSA. V was clipped by 2 bases and J by 1 base, with 9 bases between them. CDR3 residues: CASSLRAGSYNEQFF. Incomplete CDR3 DNA: TGTGCCAGCAGCTTACGAGCGGGTTCCTACAATGAG.

Regarding this clone: The read ends 3 residues shy of where the CDR3 ends; the end is completed using the germline J gene. The J gene is TRBJ1-1, the V gene TRBV18; 9 positions agree with TRBD1. Germline V lookup: CDR1 KGHSH, CDR2 LQKENI. After removal of 0 bases from V and 6 bases from J, the junction contained 11 bases not matched to a gene. CDR3 length: 17 amino acids. The CDR3 sequence: CASSPPFGQGPSPEAFF. The CDR3 DNA, read in part, is TGTGCCAGCTCACCACCGTTCGGACAGGGGCCCTCCCCTGAA. Supplemented by reference TRBV18 and TRBJ1-1, the full variable domain reads NAGVMQNPRHLVRRRGQEARLRCSPMKGHSHVYWYRQLPEEGLKFMVYLQKENIIDESGMPKERFSAEFPKEGPSILRIQQVVRGDSAAYFCASSPPFGQGPSPEAFFGQGTRLTVV.

For this clone: The observed sequence ends 3 residues before the CDR3 terminus, with the missing tail filled in from the germline J gene. The genes are TRBV7-2 and TRBJ1-2, with TRBD1 as a possible D gene (5 bases). CDR3 length: 12 residues. Germline CDR1 reads SGHTA; CDR2 reads FQGNSA. The part of the CDR3 DNA that was read is TGTGCCAGCAGCTTAGCGGACACGGTC. Protein sequence: CASSLADTV. The full-length CDR3 reads as CASSLADTVYTF.

About this clone itself: The read finishes 3 residues shy of the CDR3 end, and the germline J gene is used to complete it. V gene TRBV7-6 combines with J gene TRBJ2-3, with D perhaps assigned TRBD1 or TRBD2 (6 bases each). Germline V gene lookup returns CDR1 SGHVS and CDR2 FNYEAQ. This CDR3 spans 14 amino acids. The CDR3 here is CASSLPQGGETQYF. The covered CDR3 bases are TGTGCCAGCAGCTTACCACAGGGAGGAGAGACG. The full variable domain, rest sourced from reference TRBV7-6 and TRBJ2-3, is GAGVSQSPRYKVTKRGQDVALRCDPISGHVSLYWYRQALGQGPEFLTYFNYEAQQDKSGLPNDRFSAERPEGSISTLTIQRTEQRDSAMYRCASSLPQGGETQYFGPGTRLTVL.

Details on this clone: The read comes to an end 3 residues before the CDR3 does, leaving the germline J gene to fill in the end. The V and J genes are TRBV7-2 and TRBJ2-1, with 8 positions matching TRBD2. V trimming: 2 bases; J trimming: 8 bases; junction bases outside the gene matches: 5. Germline assignment: CDR1 SGHTA and CDR2 FQGNSA. CDR3 length: 14 residues. The part of the CDR3 DNA that was read is TGTGCCAGCAGCTTACGGGGGGGCCCCGATGAG. It translates to CASSLRGGPDE. The entire CDR3 sequence reads CASSLRGGPDEQFF.

Of note for this clone: The read terminates 3 residues ahead of where the CDR3 ends, so the germline J gene completes it. This rearrangement joins TRBV6-2 or TRBV6-3 to TRBJ2-3, with TRBD1 matching over 9 bases. The CDR3 runs to 15 residues. Germline lookup yields CDR1 MNHEY and CDR2 SVGEGT. CDR3 protein: CASSELGQGYQPQYF. The DNA read from the CDR3 is TGTGCCAGCAGTGAGCTCGGACAGGGGTATCAGCCG.

As regards this clone: The sequence runs out 3 residues before the end of the CDR3; the remainder is reconstructed from the germline J gene. The V call is TRBV12-3 or TRBV12-4, the J call TRBJ2-3, with 11 bases lining up with TRBD1. The V gene end was trimmed by 1 base and the J gene end by 5 bases; junction bases not matched to a gene: 17. The CDR3 spans 20 residues. CDR3 DNA, as far as it was read: TGTGCCAGCAGTTTAGGGCCATTCTCAGGACAGGGGGCGAGAGGAGATACG. This encodes CASSLGPFSGQGARGDT. The CDR3, in full, reads CASSLGPFSGQGARGDTQYF.

The CDR3 DNA, read in part, is TGTGCCAGTAGCAAGGGTGTGTTGGCATCATACTCCTACGAG. Amino acids: CASSKGVLASYSYE. The complete CDR3 protein is CASSKGVLASYSYEQYF. V and J are TRBV19 and TRBJ2-7; D gene unclear. Sequencing ends 3 residues short of the CDR3 end; the germline J gene provides the rest. The V end was cut by 6 bases, the J end by 0 bases, with 21 bases between. Germline V lookup: CDR1 LNHDA, CDR2 SQIVND (reference sequence). The CDR3 length is 17 residues.

Details on this clone: The CDR3 end is not reached by the read, which stops 3 residues before it; the germline J gene fills it in. V gene TRBV4-1 combines with J gene TRBJ2-7; D gene ambiguous. The V end lost 1 base, the J end lost 0 bases, and 10 bases lay between the germline ends. The CDR3 contains 15 residues. Per the germline V gene, CDR1 is MGHRA and CDR2 is YSYEKL. The CDR3 sequence is CASSQGLGSSYEQYF. The sequenced CDR3 bases are TGCGCCAGCAGCCAAGGGCTAGGAAGCTCCTACGAG.

Its frequency marks this clone as medium-sized. The read falls 3 residues short of the CDR3 end, and the missing part is taken from the germline J gene. V usage is TRBV7-3 and J usage is TRBJ2-3, with D perhaps TRBD1 (5 bases). The germline CDR1 and CDR2 sequences are SGHTA and FQGTGA. The V gene lost 1 base and the J gene lost 6 bases, with 11 bases spanning the gap. The CDR3 consists of 14 residues. The CDR3 loop is CASSLNGGADTQYF. The CDR3 bases that were read are TGTGCCAGCAGCTTAAATGGTGGGGCGGATACG.

A remark on this clone: The sequenced fragment ends 3 residues before the CDR3 boundary, so the rest is inferred from the germline J gene. This rearrangement joins TRBV7-2 to TRBJ1-3, with 7 bases that match TRBD1. CDR1 and CDR2 from the germline V gene are SGHTA and FQGNSA. The CDR3 spans 15 residues. Trimming cost V 1 base and J 4 bases; bases outside gene matches: 4. CDR3 DNA, as far as it was read: TGTGCCAGCAGCTTAGTCGGAGGGGGCGGAAACACC. Its protein product is CASSLVGGGGNT. The full CDR3 sequence reads CASSLVGGGGNTIYF.

A word on this clone: The missing CDR3 end, 3 residues past where the read stops, is filled in from the germline J gene. The chain is built from TRBV19 and TRBJ1-1; D is undetermined. Trimming shortened V by 4 bases and J by 0 bases, and 6 bases separated the two germline ends. The CDR3 is made up of 13 amino acids. Looked up from germline, CDR1 is LNHDA and CDR2 is SQIVND (reference sequence). The CDR3 spells CASSTLMNTEAFF. The sequenced part of the CDR3 DNA is TGTGCCAGTAGTACTTTAATGAACACTGAA.

Points on this clone: The missing CDR3 end, 3 residues past where the read stops, is filled in from the germline J gene. The sample has other DNA sequences that encode this CDR3 too. The chain has TRBV2 and TRBJ2-7; D possibly corresponds to TRBD1 (6 bases). Germline V gives CDR1 SNHLY, CDR2 FYNNEI. CDR3 size: 14 residues. The germline V and J ends were trimmed by 8 bases and 5 bases, with 19 bases remaining between them. CDR3 sequence: CASWAGTGYHEQYF. The CDR3 bases that were read are TGTGCCAGCTGGGCCGGAACAGGGTACCACGAG.

As regards this clone: The read comes to an end 3 residues before the CDR3 does, leaving the germline J gene to fill in the end. This chain connects TRBV19 to TRBJ2-2, with a possible D match to TRBD1 (6 bases). V lost 4 bases to trimming and J lost 3 bases, with 15 bases between them. CDR3 size: 16 residues. Germline V CDR1 and CDR2: LNHDA, SQIVND (reference sequence). CDR3 loop: CASSNHREHDTGELFF. The sequenced CDR3 bases are TGTGCCAGTAGTAATCACAGGGAACATGACACCGGGGAG.

Worth noting for this clone: The CDR3 is cut off 3 residues early in the read; its end comes from the germline J gene. V usage is TRBV7-9 and J usage is TRBJ2-5, with D unresolved. The V end lost 0 bases, the J end lost 3 bases, and 5 bases lay between the germline ends. From germline, CDR1 is SEHNR and CDR2 FQNEAQ (reference sequence). The CDR3 consists of 13 residues. CDR3 loop: CASSLASKETQYF. CDR3 bases read: TGTGCCAGCAGCTTAGCGTCTAAAGAGACC.

About this clone: Coverage ceases 3 residues before the CDR3 finishes, and the germline J gene fills in the end. The V and J genes are TRBV19 and TRBJ2-7; TRBD1 might be the D (5 bases). The CDR3 extends over 13 amino acids. Trimming cost V 6 bases and J 3 bases, with 12 bases left between them. Germline CDR1 LNHDA, CDR2 SQIVND (reference sequence). Partial CDR3 DNA: TGTGCCAGTAGACCCCCAAGGGGCTACGAG. Protein: CASRPPRGYE. The full-length CDR3 reads as CASRPPRGYEQYF.

The CDR3 sequence: CASSPTGVSTDTQYF. The covered CDR3 bases are TGTGCCAGCAGCCCAACAGGTGTGAGCACAGATACG. This chain links TRBV11-3 with TRBJ2-3, with D possibly matching TRBD1 (5 bases). The read gets to within 3 residues of the CDR3 end, and the germline J gene fills in the rest. Germline V gives CDR1 SGHNT, CDR2 YENEEA. The V end lost 5 bases, the J end lost 0 bases, and 12 bases lay between the germline ends. The CDR3 contains 15 residues. Full variable domain (outside the CDR3, taken from reference TRBV11-3 and TRBJ2-3): EAGVVQSPRYKIIEKKQPVAFWCNPISGHNTLYWYLQNLGQGPELLIRYENEEAVDDSQLPKDRFSAERLKGVDSTLKIQPAELGDSAVYLCASSPTGVSTDTQYFGPGTRLTVL.

Considering frequency, this clone is medium-sized. CDR3 DNA (partial): TGCAGTGTACACCATAGCAATCAGCCC. It codes for CSVHHSNQP. The full-length CDR3 reads as CSVHHSNQPQHF. The chain uses TRBV20-1 and TRBJ1-5; D unclear. The read finishes 3 residues shy of the CDR3 end, and the germline J gene is used to complete it. The germline V and J ends were trimmed by 7 bases and 0 bases, with 7 bases remaining between them. The CDR3 is made up of 12 amino acids. Germline CDR1 reads DFQATT; CDR2 reads SNEGSKA (reference sequence).

About this clone: Coverage ceases 3 residues before the CDR3 finishes, and the germline J gene fills in the end. The chain uses TRBV5-6 and TRBJ2-3; 9 bases are a match to TRBD1. CDR3 length: 14 residues. The V segment lost 2 bases and the J segment 4 bases; nucleotides outside the gene matches: 2. Germline V gene sequence: CDR1 SGHDT, CDR2 YYEEEE. The CDR3 is CASSLQGASDTQYF. The part of the CDR3 DNA that was read is TGTGCCAGCAGCTTACAGGGGGCATCAGATACG.

The CDR3 DNA, read in part, is TGCAGCATACAGAACACAGATACG. It codes for CSIQNTDT. The whole CDR3 region reads CSIQNTDTQYF. This chain links TRBV29-1 with TRBJ2-3; the D is unclear. The CDR3 is cut off 3 residues early in the read; its end comes from the germline J gene. CDR1 and CDR2 from the germline V gene are SQVTM and ANQGSEA. Trimming removed 8 bases at V and 2 bases at J, with 8 bases between. CDR3 length: 11 residues.

The covered CDR3 bases are TGTGCCAGCAGCTTAACGCCGAGCACAGATACC. It encodes CASSLTPSTDT. From start to end, the CDR3 is CASSLTPSTDTQYF. The chain employs TRBV7-9 and TRBJ2-5, with D uncertain. The read terminates 3 residues ahead of where the CDR3 ends, so the germline J gene completes it. The CDR3 runs to 14 residues. CDR1 and CDR2 from the germline V gene are SEHNR and FQNEAQ (reference sequence).